The 21 T cell receptor beta chains below all came from one sample that was sequenced in a study of regulatory T cells in long-lasting Graves disease. The TCR beta library used iRepertoire HTBI primers with Arm-PCR amplification of CDR3. TCRdb re-called the multiplex PCR reads through MiXCR, storing one row per CDR3 protein. The repertoire consists of 400,000 to 500,000 distinct CDR3 sequences, with roughly 23% occurring once and the leading ten covering 14%. Documented time point: persistent/refractory GD, antithyroid drugs over 5 years with positive TRAb. PBMC-derived RNA was used for the TCR library. Sample: peripheral blood mononuclear cells (PBMCs), taken when the disease was refractory, from a patient treated with antithyroid drugs. The receptors here all came from a female donor with Graves disease.

This clonotype occurred many times. The gene calls are TRBV28 and TRBJ2-7; no clear D gene. The germline gives CDR1 MDHEN, CDR2 SYDVKM. The V gene lost 6 bases and the J gene lost 0 bases, with 6 bases spanning the gap. The CDR3 sequence is 12 residues long. The CDR3 DNA follows: TGTGCCAGCAGCCCTGTCTCCTACGAGCAGTACTTC. Its translation is CASSPVSYEQYF. The full variable domain, its missing parts supplied by reference TRBV28 and TRBJ2-7, is DVKVTQSSRYLVKRTGEKVFLECVQDMDHENMFWYRQDPGLGLRLIYFSYDVKMKEKGDIPEGYSVSREKKERFSLILESASTNQTSMYLCASSPVSYEQYFGPGTRLTVT.

This clonotype was found many times. The chain employs TRBV29-1 and TRBJ2-5; perhaps TRBD1 as D (6 bases). The V gene lost 5 bases and the J gene lost 3 bases, with 13 bases spanning the gap. Germline lookup yields CDR1 SQVTM and CDR2 ANQGSEA. This CDR3 comprises 13 residues. CDR3 bases: TGCAGCGTTCGACCCTGGACAGAAGAGACCCAGTACTTC. Translating gives CSVRPWTEETQYF.

The chain is built from TRBV24-1 and TRBJ1-4; the D gene is possibly TRBD1 (6 bases). The V gene lost 1 base and the J gene lost 0 bases, with 17 bases spanning the gap. Germline loops: CDR1 KGHDR, CDR2 SFDVKD. CDR3 length: 19 residues. The CDR3 region has the DNA TGTGCCACCAGTGATTTCGGCCCAGGGGAGATTTCAACTAATGAAAAACTGTTTTTT. It codes for CATSDFGPGEISTNEKLFF.

This clonotype was seen repeatedly, ten times or more. The genes are TRBV11-2 and TRBJ2-1, with D unresolved. The CDR3 has 12 amino acids. CDR1 and CDR2 from the germline V gene are SGHAT and FQNNGV. The V end was cut by 4 bases, the J end by 7 bases, with 8 bases between. DNA for the CDR3: TGTGCCAGCAGCTATACAGAAAATGAGCAGTTCTTC. Translated: CASSYTENEQFF.

The chain employs TRBV6-2 or TRBV6-3 and TRBJ2-1, with 10 bases matching TRBD2. CDR3 length equals 20 residues. V dropped 2 bases and J dropped 1; count of bases not matched to a gene: 14. Germline V gives CDR1 MNHEY, CDR2 SVGEGT. CDR3 bases: TGTGCCAGCAGTTACCCTAGCGGGAGCCGAACACTCATTTCCTACAATGAGCAGTTCTTC. Translating it yields CASSYPSGSRTLISYNEQFF.

This clonotype was counted a few times. V usage is TRBV6-2 or TRBV6-3 and J usage is TRBJ1-1, with D perhaps matching TRBD1 (6 bases). Deletions cut 2 bases from V and 4 bases from J, with 14 bases between. Germline V CDR1 and CDR2: MNHEY, SVGEGT. The CDR3 consists of 15 residues. The CDR3 bases are TGTGCCAGCAGTTACCCTAGGGGGGGTTTCACTGAAGCTTTCTTT. Amino acids: CASSYPRGGFTEAFF.

As regards this clonotype: The junction departs from the called germline gene at one end, perhaps through a read error. The CDR3 DNA reads TGCAGTGCCCCCTCAACTAGCGGGAGTACCTACAGAAAGTACGGGCAGTACTTC. Residues: CSAPSTSGSTYRKYGQYF. The chain links TRBV20-1 to TRBJ2-7; 11 bases are shared with TRBD2. The germline V gene has CDR1 DFQATT and CDR2 SNEGSKA (reference sequence). CDR3 length: 18 residues.

This clonotype was picked up many times. The chain employs TRBV12-3 or TRBV12-4 and TRBJ1-2, with D perhaps TRBD1 (6 bases). V gave up 5 bases and J gave up 6 bases, with 13 bases separating them. The CDR3 is 13 amino acids. CDR3 sequence: CASSVGQGHGYTF. Here the CDR3 DNA reads TGTGCCAGCAGTGTTGGCCAGGGGCATGGCTACACCTTC.

At least ten counts were recorded for this clonotype. The chain is built from TRBV11-2 and TRBJ1-1, with a tentative D call TRBD1 (5 bases). Trimming took off 7 bases at V and 1 base at J, with 7 bases between the two ends. The CDR3 loop spans 12 amino acids. CDR1 and CDR2 from the germline V gene are SGHAT and FQNNGV. CDR3 loop: CASTRGNTEAFF. The CDR3 DNA reads TGTGCCAGCACAAGGGGGAACACTGAAGCTTTCTTT.

The gene calls are TRBV29-1 and TRBJ2-7; D perhaps matches TRBD1 (5 bases). V gave up 4 bases and J gave up 3 bases, with 10 bases separating them. The CDR3 is made up of 12 amino acids. Germline V gene sequence: CDR1 SQVTM, CDR2 ANQGSEA. CDR3 sequence reads: CSVVSQGYEQYF. Written as DNA, the CDR3 is TGCAGCGTTGTTTCCCAGGGCTACGAGCAGTACTTC.

The V call is TRBV9, the J call TRBJ2-7, with 8 bases matching TRBD2. Germline trimming cut 0 bases from V and 4 bases from J; bases unmatched to any gene: 9. Looked up from germline, CDR1 is SGDLS and CDR2 is YYNGEE. The CDR3 has 16 amino acids. The CDR3 sequence is CASSVAPGLGLYEQYF. The CDR3 DNA reads TGTGCCAGCAGCGTAGCTCCGGGACTAGGTTTATACGAGCAGTACTTC.

This clonotype showed up just a few times. The chain is built from TRBV2 and TRBJ2-5; TRBD2 matches 8 bases. Trimming at V came to 6 bases and at J to 5 bases, leaving 5 bases not matched to a gene. This CDR3 contains 13 residues. The germline V gene has CDR1 SNHLY and CDR2 FYNNEI. The CDR3, as DNA: TGTGCCAGCAGCCGGGAGGGCCGGGAGACCCAGTACTTC. This codes for CASSREGRETQYF.

The table lists this clonotype with many counts. The gene calls are TRBV3-1 and TRBJ1-2; D might be TRBD1 (5 bases). Germline CDR1 LGHDT, CDR2 YNNKEL (reference sequence). Trimming took 0 bases from V and 8 from J, leaving 7 bases between them. The CDR3 contains 12 residues. The CDR3: CASSQETGGYTF. CDR3 nucleotide sequence: TGTGCCAGCAGCCAAGAAACAGGCGGCTACACCTTC.

This clonotype was found many times. The gene calls are TRBV2 and TRBJ2-7, with D maybe TRBD2 (6 bases). Trimming pared 6 bases from V and 7 bases from J, leaving 13 bases between. Germline V gene sequence: CDR1 SNHLY, CDR2 FYNNEI. The CDR3 spans 12 residues. CDR3 nucleotides: TGTGCCAGCAGGGAGGGAGGTCGAGAGCAGTACTTC. It translates to CASREGGREQYF.

A remark on this clonotype: A far larger clone differs by one base, so this is likely a read error. This rearrangement joins TRBV7-9 to TRBJ2-5; D gene unclear. CDR1 and CDR2 from the germline V gene are SEHNR and FQNEAQ (reference sequence). The CDR3 is 17 amino acids. This CDR3 reads CASSSAPFGGNQEAQYF. CDR3 in DNA: TGTGCCAGCAGCTCCGCCCCCTTTGGTGGGAACCAAGAGGCCCAGTACTTC.

This clonotype occurred a few times. The chain uses TRBV13 and TRBJ1-1; TRBD1 matches at 7 bases. The ends lost 9 bases at V and 1 base at J; junction bases unmatched: 5. Germline V gene data show CDR1 as PRHDT and CDR2 as FYEKMQ (reference sequence). This CDR3 is built from 13 residues. CDR3 DNA: TGTGCCAGTGAACGACAGGGGAACACTGAAGCTTTCTTT. Translating it yields CASERQGNTEAFF.

The V call is TRBV12-3 or TRBV12-4, the J call TRBJ1-2; D gene uncertain. The V end was cut by 1 base, the J end by 0 bases, with 9 bases between. CDR3 length: 15 amino acids. The CDR3: CASSLGVSSNYGYTF. DNA for the CDR3: TGTGCCAGCAGTTTAGGGGTCAGCTCTAACTATGGCTACACCTTC.

This clonotype was seen a few times. The rearrangement joins TRBV10-3 to TRBJ1-5; tentatively, D is TRBD1 (5 bases). V gave up 3 bases and J gave up 7 bases, with 16 bases separating them. Germline V CDR1 and CDR2: ENHRY, SYGVKD. The CDR3 length is 15 residues. The CDR3, as DNA: TGTGCCATCAGTGACGCCCAGGGTCTAGGACAGCCCCAGCATTTT. It yields the protein CAISDAQGLGQPQHF.

The chain uses TRBV29-1 and TRBJ1-2; no clear D. There are 14 residues in the CDR3. Germline CDR1 reads SQVTM; CDR2 reads ANQGSEA. Between the trimmed V and J ends, which lost 3 bases and 4 bases, there was a span of 15 bases. The CDR3 nucleotides are TGCAGCGTTGAGGCCCCGGGCAGGAGCTATGGCTACACCTTC. Translation gives CSVEAPGRSYGYTF.

In its sample, this clonotype was seen many times. The chain is built from TRBV28 and TRBJ2-7; 11 bases line up with TRBD1. This CDR3 spans 16 amino acids. V lost 5 bases, J lost 2 bases, and 8 bases stayed unmatched. The V gene's germline CDR1 is MDHEN and CDR2 SYDVKM. The chain's CDR3 is CASSHTDRGRPYEQYF. CDR3 bases: TGTGCCAGCAGTCACACGGACAGGGGGCGCCCCTACGAGCAGTACTTC.

The sample holds a few counts of this clonotype. The DNA for the CDR3 is TGTGCCAGCAGTTTCCGCTACAATGAGCAGTTCTTC. The encoded protein is CASSFRYNEQFF. This chain links TRBV28 with TRBJ2-1, with D unresolved. There are 12 residues in the CDR3. Germline V gene lookup returns CDR1 MDHEN and CDR2 SYDVKM. Trimming took off 3 bases at V and 3 bases at J, with 3 bases between the two ends.